Listed here is a single TCR beta chain. Its target is not known. This entry comes from a study of cytomegalovirus exposure and HLA in healthy donors. Regarding the study as a whole: Most of the TCR beta V segments (in an earlier analysis) were productive either about 87% or about 30% of the time.

Vbeta (60) and Jbeta (13) primers were used in the PCR. Some clones are missing from TCRdb's copy, which holds only in-frame ones; the method was immunoSEQ multiplex PCR. Among 150,000 to 200,000 clones listed, 84% were seen once. V lost 0 bases and J lost 3; bases outside the gene matches: 3. The V gene's germline CDR1 is LNHNV and CDR2 YYDKDF (reference sequence). The CDR3 sequence is 15 residues long. The chain recombines TRBV15 with TRBJ2-3, with TRBD1 identical over 7 bases. Sequencing was performed on PBMCs. The TCR originated in a boy aged 2 to 10 in good health and CMV-seronegative. CDR3 residues: CATSRDGTVTDTQYF. The DNA for the CDR3 is TGTGCCACCAGCAGAGATGGGACAGTTACAGATACGCAGTATTTT.